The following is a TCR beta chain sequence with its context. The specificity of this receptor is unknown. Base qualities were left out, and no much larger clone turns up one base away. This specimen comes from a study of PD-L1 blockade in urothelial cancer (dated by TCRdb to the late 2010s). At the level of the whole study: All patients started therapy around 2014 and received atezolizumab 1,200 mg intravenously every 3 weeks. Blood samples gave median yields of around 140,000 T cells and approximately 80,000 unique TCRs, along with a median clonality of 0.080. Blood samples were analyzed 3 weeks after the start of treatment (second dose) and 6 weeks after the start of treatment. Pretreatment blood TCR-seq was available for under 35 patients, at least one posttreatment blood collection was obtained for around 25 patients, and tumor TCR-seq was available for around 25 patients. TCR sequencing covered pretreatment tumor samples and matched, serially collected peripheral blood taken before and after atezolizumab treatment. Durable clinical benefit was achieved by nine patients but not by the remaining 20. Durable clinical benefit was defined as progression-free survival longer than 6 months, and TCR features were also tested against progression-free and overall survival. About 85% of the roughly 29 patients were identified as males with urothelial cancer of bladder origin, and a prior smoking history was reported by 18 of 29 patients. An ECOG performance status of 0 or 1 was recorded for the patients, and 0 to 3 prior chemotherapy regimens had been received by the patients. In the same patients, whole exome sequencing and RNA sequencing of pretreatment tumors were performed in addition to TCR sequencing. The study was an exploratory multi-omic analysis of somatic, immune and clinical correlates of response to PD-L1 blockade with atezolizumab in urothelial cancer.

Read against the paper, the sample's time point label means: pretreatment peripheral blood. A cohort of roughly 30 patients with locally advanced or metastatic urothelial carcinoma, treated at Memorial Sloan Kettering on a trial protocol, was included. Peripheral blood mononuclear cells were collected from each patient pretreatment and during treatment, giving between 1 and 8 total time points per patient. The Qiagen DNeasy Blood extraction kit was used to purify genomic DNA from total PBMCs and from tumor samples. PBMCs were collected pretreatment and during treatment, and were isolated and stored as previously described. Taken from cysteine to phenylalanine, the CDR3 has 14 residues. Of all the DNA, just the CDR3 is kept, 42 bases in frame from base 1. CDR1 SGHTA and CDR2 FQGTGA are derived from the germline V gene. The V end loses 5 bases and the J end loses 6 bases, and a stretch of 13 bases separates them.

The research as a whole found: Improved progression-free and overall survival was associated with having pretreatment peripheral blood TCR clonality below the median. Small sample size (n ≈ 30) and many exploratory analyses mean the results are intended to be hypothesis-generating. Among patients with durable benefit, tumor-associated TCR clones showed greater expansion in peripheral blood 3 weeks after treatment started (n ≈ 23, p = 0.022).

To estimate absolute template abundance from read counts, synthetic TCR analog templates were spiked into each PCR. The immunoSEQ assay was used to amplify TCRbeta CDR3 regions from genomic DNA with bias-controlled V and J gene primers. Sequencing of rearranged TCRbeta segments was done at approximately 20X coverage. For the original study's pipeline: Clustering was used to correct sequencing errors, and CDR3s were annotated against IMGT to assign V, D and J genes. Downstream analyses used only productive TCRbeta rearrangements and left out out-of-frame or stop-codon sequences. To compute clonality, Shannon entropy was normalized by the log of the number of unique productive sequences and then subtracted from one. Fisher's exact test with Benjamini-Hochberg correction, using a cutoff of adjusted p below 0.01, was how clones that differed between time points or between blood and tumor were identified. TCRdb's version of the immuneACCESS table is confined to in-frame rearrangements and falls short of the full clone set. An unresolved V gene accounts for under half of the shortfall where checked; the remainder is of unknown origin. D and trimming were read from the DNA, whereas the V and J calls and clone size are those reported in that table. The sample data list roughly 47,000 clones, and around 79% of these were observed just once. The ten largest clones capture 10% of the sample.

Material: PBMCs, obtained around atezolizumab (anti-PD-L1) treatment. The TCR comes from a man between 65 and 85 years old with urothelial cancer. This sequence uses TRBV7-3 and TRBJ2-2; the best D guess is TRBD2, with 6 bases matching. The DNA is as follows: TGTGCCAGCAGCCCCCTTGGAGGGTCCGGGGAGCTGTTTTTT. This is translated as CASSPLGGSGELFF.